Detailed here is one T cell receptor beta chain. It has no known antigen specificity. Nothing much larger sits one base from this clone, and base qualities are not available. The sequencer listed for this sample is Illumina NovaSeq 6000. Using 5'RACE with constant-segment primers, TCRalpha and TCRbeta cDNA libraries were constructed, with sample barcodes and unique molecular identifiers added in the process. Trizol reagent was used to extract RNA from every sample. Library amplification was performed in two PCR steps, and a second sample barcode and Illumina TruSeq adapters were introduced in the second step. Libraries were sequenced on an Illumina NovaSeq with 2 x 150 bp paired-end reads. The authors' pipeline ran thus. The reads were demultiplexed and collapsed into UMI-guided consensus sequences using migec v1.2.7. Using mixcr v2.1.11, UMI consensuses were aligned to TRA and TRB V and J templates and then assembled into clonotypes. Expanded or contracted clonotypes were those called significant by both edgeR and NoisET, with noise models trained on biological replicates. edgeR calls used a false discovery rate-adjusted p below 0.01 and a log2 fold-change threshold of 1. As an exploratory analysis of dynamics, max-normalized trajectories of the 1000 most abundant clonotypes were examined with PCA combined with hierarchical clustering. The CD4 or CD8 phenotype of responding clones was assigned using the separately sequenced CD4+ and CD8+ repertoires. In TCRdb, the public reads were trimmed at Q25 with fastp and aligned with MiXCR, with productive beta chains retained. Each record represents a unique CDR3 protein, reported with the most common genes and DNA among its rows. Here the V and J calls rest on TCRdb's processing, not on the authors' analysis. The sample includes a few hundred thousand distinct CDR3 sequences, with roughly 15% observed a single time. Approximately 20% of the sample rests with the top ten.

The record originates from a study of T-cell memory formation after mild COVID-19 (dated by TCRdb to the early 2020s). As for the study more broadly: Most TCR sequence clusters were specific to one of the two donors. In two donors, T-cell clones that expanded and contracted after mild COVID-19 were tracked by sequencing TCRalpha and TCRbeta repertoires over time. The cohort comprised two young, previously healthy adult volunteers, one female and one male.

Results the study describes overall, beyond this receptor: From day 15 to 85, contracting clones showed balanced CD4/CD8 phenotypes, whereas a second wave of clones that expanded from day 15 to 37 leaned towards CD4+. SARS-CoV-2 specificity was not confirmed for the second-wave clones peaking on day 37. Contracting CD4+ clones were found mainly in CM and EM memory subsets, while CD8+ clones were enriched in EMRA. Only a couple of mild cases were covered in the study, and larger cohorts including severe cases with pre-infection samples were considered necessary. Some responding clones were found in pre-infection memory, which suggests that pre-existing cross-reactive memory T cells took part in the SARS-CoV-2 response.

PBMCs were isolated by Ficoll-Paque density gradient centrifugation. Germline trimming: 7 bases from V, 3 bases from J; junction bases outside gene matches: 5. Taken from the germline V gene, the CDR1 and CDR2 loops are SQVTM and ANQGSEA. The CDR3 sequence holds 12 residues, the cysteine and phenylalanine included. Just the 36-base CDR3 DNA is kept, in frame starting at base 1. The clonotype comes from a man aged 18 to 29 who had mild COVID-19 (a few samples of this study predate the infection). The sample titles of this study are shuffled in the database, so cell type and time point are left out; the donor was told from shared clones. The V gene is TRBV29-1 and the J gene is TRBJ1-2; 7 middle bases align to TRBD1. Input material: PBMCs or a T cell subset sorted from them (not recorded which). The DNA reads TGCAGCGCCACAGGGGAGGACTATGGCTACACCTTC. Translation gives CSATGEDYGYTF.